The 16 T cell receptor beta chains presented below share a single source sample, sequenced in a study of T cells after yellow fever vaccination. Using its own MiXCR run on the 5' RACE reads, TCRdb lists one record per CDR3 protein. The sample records 150,000 to 200,000 distinct CDR3 sequences, 11% being singletons. The sequencing used CD8+ T cells sorted from PBMCs, collected 15 days after the yellow fever booster vaccination. Receptors were obtained from a man between 18 and 29 years old who received the YFV17D yellow fever vaccine.

The genes are TRBV4-1 and TRBJ1-2; tentative D call: TRBD1 (5 bases). V was pared by 0 bases and J by 7 bases, with 15 bases between. The CDR3 length is 15 residues. The germline gives CDR1 MGHRA, CDR2 YSYEKL. For the CDR3, the DNA is TGCGCCAGCAGCCAAGATTACGGGGGTTCCAGTGGCTACACCTTC. Residues: CASSQDYGGSSGYTF.

This chain uses TRBV12-3 or TRBV12-4 with TRBJ1-5; D perhaps matches TRBD1 (5 bases). The CDR3 length is 11 residues. Between the trimmed V and J ends, which lost 5 bases and 15 bases, there was a span of 14 bases. The CDR3 here is CASSGAGSWHF. For the CDR3, the DNA is TGTGCCAGCAGTGGGGCAGGCTCTTGGCATTTT.

The sample holds a few counts of this clonotype. The chain links TRBV7-6 to TRBJ2-3; D remains unclear. Germline V gene data show CDR1 as SGHVS and CDR2 as FNYEAQ. This CDR3 contains 14 residues. The V and J ends lost 5 bases and 4 bases respectively, with 13 bases between them. The CDR3 DNA follows: TGTGCCAGCAGCCCCGTGGCAGTCCCAGATACGCAGTATTTT. Amino acid sequence: CASSPVAVPDTQYF.

This chain joins TRBV7-9 and TRBJ2-1; TRBD2 is a possible D gene (6 bases). Germline V gives CDR1 SEHNR, CDR2 FQNEAQ (reference sequence). The V gene lost 6 bases and the J gene lost 5 bases, with 17 bases spanning the gap. The CDR3 consists of 15 residues. CDR3 amino acids: CASSDTGTGDNEQFF. CDR3 sequence (DNA): TGTGCCAGCAGTGATACCGGGACGGGGGACAATGAGCAGTTCTTC.

This clonotype was counted many times. This chain links TRBV7-8 with TRBJ2-3; D is unresolved. This CDR3 spans 13 amino acids. The ends were cut back, 7 bases at V and 3 bases at J, with 11 bases in the middle. CDR1 is SGHVS, CDR2 FQNEAQ, per germline. CDR3 sequence reads: CASNAMGTDTQYF. The CDR3 DNA reads TGTGCCAGCAATGCCATGGGAACAGATACGCAGTATTTT.

About this clonotype itself: At one boundary the junction diverges from the germline segment, which might be a read error. The chain has TRBV7-9 and TRBJ2-7; D uncertain. Looked up from germline, CDR1 is SEHNR and CDR2 is FQNEAQ (reference sequence). CDR3 size: 16 residues. CDR3 in amino acids: CASRLDLGLTSYEQYF. The CDR3 DNA reads as TGTGCCAGCAGATTAGATCTCGGTCTGACGTCCTACGAGCAGTACTTC.

This clonotype was found a few times. The chain links TRBV5-6 to TRBJ2-7, with TRBD1 identical over 10 bases. With 3 bases clipped from V and 3 bases from J, the junction kept 6 bases outside the gene matches. CDR1 is SGHDT and CDR2 is YYEEEE in the germline V gene. This CDR3 contains 15 residues. CDR3 nucleotides: TGTGCCAGCAGCTCCACCGGGACAGGGGTCTACGAGCAGTACTTC. Amino acid sequence: CASSSTGTGVYEQYF.

Ten or more counts support this clonotype. The chain couples TRBV6-6 to TRBJ2-5, with D maybe TRBD1 (6 bases). Trimming removed 6 bases at V and 5 bases at J, with 16 bases between. The CDR3 extends over 14 amino acids. Germline V lookup: CDR1 MNHNY, CDR2 SVGAGI (reference sequence). This chain's CDR3 is CASSLFGGGETQYF. The CDR3, as DNA: TGTGCCAGCAGCCTATTTGGGGGCGGGGAGACCCAGTACTTC.

In its sample, this clonotype was seen many times. This chain uses TRBV7-6 with TRBJ2-3, with D perhaps assigned TRBD1 or TRBD2 (5 bases each). V was trimmed by 1 base and J by 1 base, leaving 9 bases between them. Looked up from germline, CDR1 is SGHVS and CDR2 is FNYEAQ. The CDR3 has 15 residues. This CDR3 reads CASSLVGARTDTQYF. DNA for the CDR3: TGTGCCAGCAGCTTAGTCGGGGCACGCACAGATACGCAGTATTTT.

V usage is TRBV7-9 and J usage is TRBJ2-7; weak D call: TRBD2 (6 bases). V was clipped by 2 bases and J by 6 bases, with 11 bases between them. CDR3 length equals 13 residues. The V gene's germline CDR1 is SEHNR and CDR2 FQNEAQ (reference sequence). DNA for the CDR3: TGTGCCAGCAGCTTAAGAGGAGGGGCCGAGCAGTACTTC. This gives the protein CASSLRGGAEQYF.

The V gene is TRBV15, the J gene TRBJ2-3, with TRBD2 identical over 8 bases. Germline assignment: CDR1 LNHNV and CDR2 YYDKDF (reference sequence). This CDR3 comprises 15 residues. Trimming took 5 bases from V and 6 from J; bases not matched to a gene: 10. CDR3 DNA: TGTGCCACCAGCGGGCGGCGGGGGGCCGGGGATACGCAGTATTTT. The encoded protein is CATSGRRGAGDTQYF.

The chain combines TRBV27 with TRBJ2-1; TRBD2 agrees at 9 bases. Germline CDR1 and CDR2: MNHEY and SMNVEV (reference sequence). J lost 6 bases, V lost 5 bases, and 11 bases had no gene match. The CDR3 spans 16 residues. The CDR3 loop is CASSGPGTSPLNEQFF. The DNA for the CDR3 is TGTGCCAGCAGTGGACCCGGGACTAGCCCTCTCAATGAGCAGTTCTTC.

This clonotype appeared a few times. The genes are TRBV6-2 or TRBV6-3 and TRBJ1-1; 8 bases align to TRBD1. After removal of 4 bases from V and 8 bases from J, the junction contained 6 bases not matched to a gene. The CDR3 length is 13 residues. Germline-derived CDR1 and CDR2 are MNHEY and SVGEGT. CDR3 region: CASSSGQVKEAFF. The CDR3 nucleotides read TGTGCCAGCAGTTCGGGACAGGTCAAAGAAGCTTTCTTT.

This clonotype showed up just a few times. This rearrangement joins TRBV7-9 to TRBJ2-7, with D perhaps TRBD1 (6 bases). Trimming stripped 5 bases from V and 0 bases from J, with 32 bases between. Germline assignment: CDR1 SEHNR and CDR2 FQNEAQ (reference sequence). The CDR3 covers 21 residues. CDR3 nucleotide sequence: TGTGCCAGCAGCGCTTTTGGTGCGGACGAAAGGGACACCCGGAGCTCCTACGAGCAGTACTTC. Translating gives CASSAFGADERDTRSSYEQYF.

This clonotype has just a few counts. The rearrangement joins TRBV15 to TRBJ1-1, with TRBD1 as a possible D gene (5 bases). Germline V lookup: CDR1 LNHNV, CDR2 YYDKDF (reference sequence). Trimming shortened V by 4 bases and J by 4 bases, and 13 bases separated the two germline ends. The CDR3 runs to 14 residues. The CDR3 DNA is TGTGCCACCAGCACGACAGTGACGGTCACTGAAGCTTTCTTT. As protein: CATSTTVTVTEAFF.

This clonotype was recorded at least ten times. V is TRBV7-9 and J is TRBJ2-1; no reliable D call. Germline assignment: CDR1 SEHNR and CDR2 FQNEAQ (reference sequence). This CDR3 contains 16 residues. V was clipped by 3 bases and J by 2 bases, with 14 bases between them. The CDR3 reads CASSFTRGSTYNEQFF. In DNA form, the CDR3 reads TGTGCCAGCAGCTTTACTCGTGGGTCGACCTACAATGAGCAGTTCTTC.